The sequence of this T cell receptor (beta chain) was determined in a study of T cell repertoires in cytomegalovirus infection (dated by TCRdb to the late 2010s). Some background on the complete study: Alongside well-studied HLA-B-restricted epitopes, the peptide stimulations were aimed at recently identified HLA-C-restricted CMV epitopes, whose presentation resists viral immunomodulation. The HLA type of each donor mattered for the analysis, because public TCR beta signatures pointed to carriage of CMV infection along with the matching HLA type. The paper's findings and limits, for the study overall: In both this cohort and an independent roughly 400-donor cohort, the cumulative frequency of public TCR beta family members distinguished carriers of CMV infection plus the relevant HLA type. The ex vivo response was dominated by HLA-C-restricted CMV-specific TCR beta clonotypes, which also provided the single most frequent clonotype in two of eight donors.

Sequences SGHNT (CDR1) and YYREEE (CDR2) are obtained from the germline V gene (reference sequence). Deletion took 0 bases off V and 2 bases off J, with a span of 8 bases between the germline ends. The CDR3 measures 14 amino acids from cysteine to phenylalanine. Only the CDR3 DNA stays, 42 bases, in frame from base 1. Sequenced using an Illumina HiSeq 1500. The raw public reads went through TCRdb reprocessing: fastp at Q25, MiXCR clone calling, in-frame beta chains kept. Each record represents a unique CDR3 protein, reported with the most common genes and DNA among its rows. The sample table records 65,000 to 85,000 distinct CDR3 sequences; less than 30% of these occur just once. About 60% of the sample is in the top ten clones. This clonotype came up a few times. There is no known antigen for this receptor. No much larger clonotype is one base removed from it; base qualities were not supplied. The treatment or condition label on this specimen signifies: in vitro stimulation with specific CMV peptide epitopes to enrich CMV-specific T cells.

This receptor was taken from a human donor in good health (CMV status not recorded). Some clones in this sample may be carry-over from other donors' samples. The rearranged chain carries TRBV5-4 and TRBJ2-5; TRBD1 might be the D gene, on 6 matching bases. Sequenced here: CD8+ T cells from cultured PBMCs, sampled from culture after CMV antigen stimulation. The bases are TGTGCCAGCAGCTTGGACAGGGAGCAAGAGACCCAGTACTTC. It codes for CASSLDREQETQYF.